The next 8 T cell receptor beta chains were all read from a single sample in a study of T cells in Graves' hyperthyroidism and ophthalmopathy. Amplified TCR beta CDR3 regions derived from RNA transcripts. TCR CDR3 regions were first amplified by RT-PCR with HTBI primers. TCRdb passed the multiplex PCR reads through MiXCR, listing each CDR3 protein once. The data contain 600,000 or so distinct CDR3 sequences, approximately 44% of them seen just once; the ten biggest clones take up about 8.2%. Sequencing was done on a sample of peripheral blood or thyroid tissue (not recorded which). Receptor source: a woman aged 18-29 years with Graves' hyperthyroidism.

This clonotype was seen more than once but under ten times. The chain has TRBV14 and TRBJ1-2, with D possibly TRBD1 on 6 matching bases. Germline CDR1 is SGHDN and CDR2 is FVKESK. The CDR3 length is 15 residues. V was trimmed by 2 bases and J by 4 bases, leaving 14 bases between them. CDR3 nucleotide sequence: TGTGCCAGCAGCCAAACAGGGTCCGGCGGCTATGGCTACACCTTC. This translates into CASSQTGSGGYGYTF. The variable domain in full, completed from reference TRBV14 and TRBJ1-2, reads EAGVTQFPSHSVIEKGQTVTLRCDPISGHDNLYWYRRVMGKEIKFLLHFVKESKQDESGMPNNRFLAERTGGTYSTLKVQPAELEDSGVYFCASSQTGSGGYGYTFGSGTRLTVV.

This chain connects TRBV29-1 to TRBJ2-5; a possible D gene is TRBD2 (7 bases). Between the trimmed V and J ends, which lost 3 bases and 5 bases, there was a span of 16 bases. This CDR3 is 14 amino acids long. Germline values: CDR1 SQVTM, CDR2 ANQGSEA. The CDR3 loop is CSVDWPGEGETQYF. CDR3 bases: TGCAGCGTTGATTGGCCAGGGGAGGGGGAGACCCAGTACTTC.

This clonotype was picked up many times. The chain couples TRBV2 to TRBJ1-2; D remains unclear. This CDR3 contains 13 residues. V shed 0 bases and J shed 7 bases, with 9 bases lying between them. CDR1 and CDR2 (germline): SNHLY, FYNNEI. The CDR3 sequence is CASSEARSAGYTF. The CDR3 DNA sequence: TGTGCCAGCAGTGAAGCGCGGTCTGCTGGCTACACCTTC.

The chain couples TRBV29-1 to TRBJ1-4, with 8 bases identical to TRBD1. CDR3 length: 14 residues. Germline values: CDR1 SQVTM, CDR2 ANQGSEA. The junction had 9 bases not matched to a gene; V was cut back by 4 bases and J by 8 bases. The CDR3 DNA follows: TGCAGCGTTGTAGCGGACAGGGAGGACGAAAAACTGTTTTTT. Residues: CSVVADREDEKLFF.

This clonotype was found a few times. In DNA form, the CDR3 reads TGTGCCAGCAGTTCGACCCTACCAGGAACTTTCTTT. This translates into CASSSTLPGTFF. The chain combines TRBV2 with TRBJ1-1; D unresolved. Between the trimmed V and J ends, which lost 5 bases and 12 bases, there was a span of 16 bases. This CDR3 region has 12 residues. Germline CDR1 reads SNHLY; CDR2 reads FYNNEI. The full variable domain, rest sourced from reference TRBV2 and TRBJ1-1, is EPEVTQTPSHQVTQMGQEVILRCVPISNHLYFYWYRQILGQKVEFLVSFYNNEISEKSEIFDDQFSVERPDGSNFTLKIRSTKLEDSAMYFCASSSTLPGTFFGQGTRLTVV.

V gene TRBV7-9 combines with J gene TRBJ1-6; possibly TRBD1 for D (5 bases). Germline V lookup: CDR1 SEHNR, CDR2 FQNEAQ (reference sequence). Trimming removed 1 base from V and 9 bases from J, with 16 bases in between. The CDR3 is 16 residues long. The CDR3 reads CASSLDPGPAGSPLHF. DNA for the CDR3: TGTGCCAGCAGCTTAGATCCGGGACCTGCTGGTTCACCCCTCCACTTT.

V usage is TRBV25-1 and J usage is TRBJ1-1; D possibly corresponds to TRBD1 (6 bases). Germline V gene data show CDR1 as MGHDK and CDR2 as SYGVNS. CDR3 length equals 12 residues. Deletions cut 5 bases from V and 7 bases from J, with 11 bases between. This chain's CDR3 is CASSYGGGEAFF. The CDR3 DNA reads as TGTGCCAGCAGTTATGGAGGGGGTGAAGCTTTCTTT.

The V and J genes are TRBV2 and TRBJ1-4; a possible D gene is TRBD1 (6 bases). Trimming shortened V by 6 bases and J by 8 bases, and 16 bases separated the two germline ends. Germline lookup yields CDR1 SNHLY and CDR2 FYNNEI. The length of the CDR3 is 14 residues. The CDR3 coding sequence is TGTGCCAGCAGCGAACAGGGTAGGGGCGAAAAACTGTTTTTT. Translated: CASSEQGRGEKLFF.